The 19 T cell receptor beta chains reported below all come from one sample, sequenced in a study of OX40 agonist ivuxolimab in advanced cancers. Sequenced by immunoSEQ multiplex PCR; TCRdb stores in-frame clones only, minus some. This sample has fewer than 70,000 clones, with 85% to 90% found just once. Here the sequenced sample was CD4+ or CD8+ T cells sorted from blood, taken in a trial of the OX40 agonist ivuxolimab. The receptor source for this set is an adult with an advanced solid tumor such as melanoma, head and neck, liver or kidney cancer.

The chain links TRBV19 to TRBJ1-3; D remains ambiguous. The V gene lost 7 bases and the J gene lost 2 bases, with 9 bases spanning the gap. Germline lookup yields CDR1 LNHDA and CDR2 SQIVND (reference sequence). CDR3 size: 13 residues. The CDR3 DNA reads TGTGCCAGTATGGAGAAGACTGGAAACACCATATATTTT. Amino acids: CASMEKTGNTIYF. The full variable domain, in which reference TRBV19 and TRBJ1-3 provide the parts outside the CDR3, is DGGITQSPKYLFRKEGQNVTLSCEQNLNHDAMYWYRQDPGQGLRLIYYSQIVNDFQKGDIAEGYSVSREKKESFPLTVTSAQKNPTAFYLCASMEKTGNTIYFGEGSWLTVV.

This rearrangement joins TRBV6-5 to TRBJ1-2; D is ambiguous. The V gene's germline CDR1 is MNHEY and CDR2 SVGAGI. The length of the CDR3 is 14 residues. V was trimmed by 2 bases and J by 3 bases, leaving 10 bases between them. This chain's CDR3 is CASSYRAQDYGYTF. CDR3 in DNA: TGTGCCAGCAGTTACAGGGCTCAGGACTATGGCTACACCTTC.

The V call is TRBV6-5, the J call TRBJ2-1, with D perhaps TRBD2 (6 bases). V was cut by 6 bases and J by 7 bases, with 13 bases left in between. The germline V gene encodes CDR1 MNHEY and CDR2 SVGAGI. This CDR3 spans 13 amino acids. CDR3 in amino acids: CASRLGLSNEQFF. The CDR3 DNA reads TGTGCCAGCAGACTTGGACTATCGAATGAGCAGTTCTTC.

This clone was seen only once. V gene TRBV29-1 combines with J gene TRBJ2-3; TRBD2 matches 9 bases. The CDR3 has 14 amino acids. The ends lost 7 bases at V and 5 bases at J; junction bases unmatched: 10. The germline CDR1 and CDR2 sequences are SQVTM and ANQGSEA. CDR3 DNA sequence: TGCAGCGGGTCCCATAGCGGGGGTGGAGATACGCAGTATTTT. Encoded protein: CSGSHSGGGDTQYF.

The chain recombines TRBV2 with TRBJ2-1, with D possibly TRBD1 on 6 matching bases. CDR1 is SNHLY, CDR2 FYNNEI, per germline. CDR3 size: 14 residues. V shed 5 bases and J shed 4 bases, with 12 bases lying between them. CDR3 nucleotide sequence: TGTGCCAGCAGTCCAAACAGGGATTACAATGAGCAGTTCTTC. Protein product: CASSPNRDYNEQFF. The variable domain in full, with the rest retrieved from reference TRBV2 and TRBJ2-1, is EPEVTQTPSHQVTQMGQEVILRCVPISNHLYFYWYRQILGQKVEFLVSFYNNEISEKSEIFDDQFSVERPDGSNFTLKIRSTKLEDSAMYFCASSPNRDYNEQFFGPGTRLTVL.

This rearrangement joins TRBV29-1 to TRBJ1-1, with D possibly being TRBD1 (5 bases). The length of the CDR3 is 12 residues. Germline V gives CDR1 SQVTM, CDR2 ANQGSEA. V lost 4 bases, J lost 5 bases, and 11 bases lay in between. CDR3 in DNA: TGCAGCGTTGGTAAGGGGTTTACTGAAGCTTTCTTT. It is translated as CSVGKGFTEAFF. Variable domain in full (rest from reference TRBV29-1 and TRBJ1-1): SAVISQKPSRDICQRGTSLTIQCQVDSQVTMMFWYRQQPGQSLTLIATANQGSEATYESGFVIDKFPISRPNLTFSTLTVSNMSPEDSSIYLCSVGKGFTEAFFGQGTRLTVV.

This clone was counted only a few times. The V gene is TRBV25-1, the J gene TRBJ1-3; no clear D gene. Deletions cut 4 bases from V and 0 bases from J, with 4 bases between. The CDR3 length is 13 residues. Germline CDR1 reads MGHDK; CDR2 reads SYGVNS. The CDR3 loop reads CASSASSGNTIYF. CDR3 sequence (DNA): TGTGCCAGCAGTGCCTCCTCTGGAAACACCATATATTTT. Combining the CDR3 with reference TRBV25-1 and TRBJ1-3 gives the whole variable domain EADIYQTPRYLVIGTGKKITLECSQTMGHDKMYWYQQDPGMELHLIHYSYGVNSTEKGDLSSESTVSRIRTEHFPLTLESARPSHTSQYLCASSASSGNTIYFGEGSWLTVV.

This chain connects TRBV4-3 to TRBJ2-7; no firm D call. Trimming removed 3 bases from V and 1 base from J, with 7 bases in between. CDR1 and CDR2 from the germline V gene are LGHNA and YSLEER. This CDR3 spans 13 amino acids. The CDR3 sequence is CASSHGFSYEQYF. The CDR3 DNA is TGCGCCAGCAGCCACGGATTTTCCTACGAGCAGTACTTC.

This clone occurred a few times. The CDR3 DNA sequence: TGTGCCAGCAGTCCAAGGGGCATATTTCCGGGCATTCAGTACTTC. Translation: CASSPRGIFPGIQYF. V gene TRBV27 combines with J gene TRBJ2-4; D is possibly TRBD1 (5 bases). There are 15 residues in the CDR3. V shed 5 bases and J shed 9 bases, with 20 bases lying between them. Germline V gene data show CDR1 as MNHEY and CDR2 as SMNVEV (reference sequence).

This chain connects TRBV10-1 to TRBJ1-2, with D unclear. The CDR3 length is 17 residues. V gave up 0 bases and J gave up 6 bases, with 20 bases separating them. The V gene's germline CDR1 is WNHNN and CDR2 SYGVQD (reference sequence). The CDR3 DNA reads as TGCGCCAGCAGTGAGTCATCTCTGTCCAGTTTTTTGGATGGCTACACCTTC. Residues: CASSESSLSSFLDGYTF.

The V gene is TRBV11-2, the J gene TRBJ1-1, with unresolved D. V gave up 1 base and J gave up 4 bases, with 10 bases separating them. Germline values: CDR1 SGHAT, CDR2 FQNNGV. This CDR3 contains 14 residues. CDR3 residues: CASSLGGMGTEAFF. The CDR3 nucleotides are TGTGCCAGCAGCTTAGGTGGGATGGGCACTGAAGCTTTCTTT.

The chain recombines TRBV11-3 with TRBJ2-1; D may be TRBD1 (5 bases). The CDR3 extends over 11 amino acids. Trimming removed 2 bases at V and 15 bases at J, with 11 bases between. Germline V gene lookup returns CDR1 SGHNT and CDR2 YENEEA. Written as DNA, the CDR3 is TGTGCCAGCAGCTTACAGGGTGCACTGTTCTTC. It is translated as CASSLQGALFF.

The chain couples TRBV6-1 to TRBJ1-5; perhaps TRBD1 as D (5 bases). CDR1 MNHNS and CDR2 SASEGT come from the germline V gene. V lost 8 bases, J lost 6 bases, and 11 bases lay in between. The CDR3 loop spans 12 amino acids. The CDR3 region has the DNA TGTGCCAGCGAGGGGCAAGCTCAGCCCCAGCATTTT. This gives the protein CASEGQAQPQHF.

This clone was seen once. The chain uses TRBV11-2 and TRBJ2-3; D remains ambiguous. The CDR3 has 14 residues. CDR1 is SGHAT, CDR2 FQNNGV, per germline. Trimming removed 3 bases from V and 2 bases from J, with 9 bases in between. CDR3 nucleotide sequence: TGTGCCAGCAGCTTCATGCAGGCCACAGATACGCAGTATTTT. This gives the protein CASSFMQATDTQYF. Supplemented by reference TRBV11-2 and TRBJ2-3, the full variable domain reads EAGVAQSPRYKIIEKRQSVAFWCNPISGHATLYWYQQILGQGPKLLIQFQNNGVVDDSQLPKDRFSAERLKGVDSTLKIQPAKLEDSAVYLCASSFMQATDTQYFGPGTRLTVL.

The J gene is TRBJ2-3, the V gene TRBV15; tentative D call: TRBD1 (5 bases). Germline V CDR1 and CDR2: LNHNV, YYDKDF (reference sequence). Trimming stripped 3 bases from V and 6 bases from J, with 13 bases between. CDR3 length equals 14 residues. CDR3 sequence (DNA): TGTGCCACCAGCAGGGAACCAGGGTTTGATACGCAGTATTTT. It is translated as CATSREPGFDTQYF. Full variable domain (missing parts from reference TRBV15 and TRBJ2-3): DAMVIQNPRYQVTQFGKPVTLSCSQTLNHNVMYWYQQKSSQAPKLLFHYYDKDFNNEADTPDNFQSRRPNTSFCFLDIRSPGLGDTAMYLCATSREPGFDTQYFGPGTRLTVL.

V is TRBV18 and J is TRBJ1-1; TRBD1 matches at 9 bases. Germline loops: CDR1 KGHSH, CDR2 LQKENI. Unmatched junction bases numbered 2, after V lost 2 bases and J lost 1 base. This CDR3 comprises 15 residues. For the CDR3, the DNA is TGTGCCAGCTCACCAGGGACAGGGCAGAACACTGAAGCTTTCTTT. This translates into CASSPGTGQNTEAFF.

This clone was seen a single time. The chain employs TRBV15 and TRBJ2-7; 7 bases agree with TRBD1. V lost 1 base, J lost 6 bases, and 18 bases stayed unmatched. Per germline, CDR1 LNHNV and CDR2 YYDKDF (reference sequence). The CDR3 is 18 amino acids. CDR3 coding DNA: TGTGCCACCAGCAGAGCCCCTACCTCGACAGGGCCTTCGGGCGAGCAGTACTTC. Its protein is CATSRAPTSTGPSGEQYF.

This chain joins TRBV11-3 and TRBJ1-1; no clear D. Per germline, CDR1 SGHNT and CDR2 YENEEA. The CDR3 is made up of 13 amino acids. V lost 0 bases and J 0 bases, leaving 2 bases between the germline ends. The CDR3 nucleotides read TGTGCCAGCAGCTTAGAAATGAACACTGAAGCTTTCTTT. Translating gives CASSLEMNTEAFF.

The chain links TRBV11-3 to TRBJ2-3; 7 positions agree with TRBD1. Germline CDR1 SGHNT, CDR2 YENEEA. This CDR3 contains 16 residues. The V and J ends lost 5 bases and 1 base, in that order; junction bases with no gene match: 9. CDR3 in DNA: TGTGCCAGCAGCACCAACGGACAGGACCGCACAGATACGCAGTATTTT. Protein: CASSTNGQDRTDTQYF. The full variable domain, completed using reference TRBV11-3 and TRBJ2-3, is EAGVVQSPRYKIIEKKQPVAFWCNPISGHNTLYWYLQNLGQGPELLIRYENEEAVDDSQLPKDRFSAERLKGVDSTLKIQPAELGDSAVYLCASSTNGQDRTDTQYFGPGTRLTVL.